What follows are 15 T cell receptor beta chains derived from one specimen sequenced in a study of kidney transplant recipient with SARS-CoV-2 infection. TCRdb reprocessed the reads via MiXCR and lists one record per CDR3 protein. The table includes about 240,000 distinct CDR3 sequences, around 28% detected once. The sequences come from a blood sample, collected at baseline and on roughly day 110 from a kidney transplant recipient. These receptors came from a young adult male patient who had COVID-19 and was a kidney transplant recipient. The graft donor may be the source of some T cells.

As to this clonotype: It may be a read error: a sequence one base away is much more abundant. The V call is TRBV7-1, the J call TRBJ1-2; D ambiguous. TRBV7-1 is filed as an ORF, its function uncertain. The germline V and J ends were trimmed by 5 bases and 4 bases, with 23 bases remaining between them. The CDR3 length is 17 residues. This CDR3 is CASSALFHEGKAYGYTF. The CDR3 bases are TGTGCCAGCAGCGCGTTATTTCACGAGGGAAAGGCCTATGGCTACACCTTC.

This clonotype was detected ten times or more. For the CDR3, the DNA is TGTGCCAGCAGCTGCGATAGAACAATCAGAAAGACCTATGGCTACACCTTC. Protein sequence: CASSCDRTIRKTYGYTF. The rearrangement links TRBV11-2 to TRBJ1-2; no firm D call. CDR1 SGHAT and CDR2 FQNNGV come from the germline V gene. The CDR3 totals 17 residues. Trimming removed 4 bases from V and 4 bases from J, with 22 bases in between.

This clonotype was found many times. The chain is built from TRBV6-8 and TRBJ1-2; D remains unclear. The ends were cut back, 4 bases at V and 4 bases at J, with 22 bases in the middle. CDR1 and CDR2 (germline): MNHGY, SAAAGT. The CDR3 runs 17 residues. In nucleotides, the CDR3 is TGTGCCAGCAGTTTATGCTCACGCTCTAGAAAGACCTATGGCTACACCTTC. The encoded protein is CASSLCSRSRKTYGYTF.

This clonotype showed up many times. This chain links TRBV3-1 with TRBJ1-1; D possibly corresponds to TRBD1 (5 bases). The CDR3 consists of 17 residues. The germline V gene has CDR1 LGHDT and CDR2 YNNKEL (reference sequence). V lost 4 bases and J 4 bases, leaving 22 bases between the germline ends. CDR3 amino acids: CASSRGAPISIRTEAFF. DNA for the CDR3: TGTGCCAGCAGCCGGGGCGCTCCCATTTCAATTCGCACTGAAGCTTTCTTT.

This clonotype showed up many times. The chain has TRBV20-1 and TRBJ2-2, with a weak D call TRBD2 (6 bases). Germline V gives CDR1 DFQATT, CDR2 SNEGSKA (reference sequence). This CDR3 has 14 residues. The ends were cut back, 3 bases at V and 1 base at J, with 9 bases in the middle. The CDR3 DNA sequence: TGCAGTGCTAGTGGGGGGATGAACACCGGGGAGCTGTTTTTT. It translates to CSASGGMNTGELFF.

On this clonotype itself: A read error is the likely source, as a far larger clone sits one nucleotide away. CDR3 residues: CASSLLNTEASF. CDR3 DNA sequence: TGTGCCAGCAGTTTATTGAACACTGAAGCTTCCTTT. The J gene is TRBJ1-1, the V gene TRBV28; D is undetermined. The germline V gene encodes CDR1 MDHEN and CDR2 SYDVKM. This CDR3 is built from 12 residues.

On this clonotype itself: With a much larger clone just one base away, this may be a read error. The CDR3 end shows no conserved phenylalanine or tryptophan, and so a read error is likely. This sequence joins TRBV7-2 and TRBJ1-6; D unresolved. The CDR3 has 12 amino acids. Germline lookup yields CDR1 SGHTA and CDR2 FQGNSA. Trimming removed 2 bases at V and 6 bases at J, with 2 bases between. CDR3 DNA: TGTGCCAGCAGCTTAACTAATTCACCCCTCCACCTT. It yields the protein CASSLTNSPLHL.

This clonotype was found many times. DNA for the CDR3: TGTGCCAGCAGTTACCGAAACTCCCGACAGCCCCGGTTGAAAGGAGTAACCGGGGAGCTGTTTTTT. Encoded protein: CASSYRNSRQPRLKGVTGELFF. The chain links TRBV6-2 or TRBV6-3 to TRBJ2-2; D possibly corresponds to TRBD1 (5 bases). V was trimmed by 2 bases and J by 5 bases, leaving 33 bases between them. This CDR3 comprises 22 residues. Germline V gene sequence: CDR1 MNHEY, CDR2 SVGEGT.

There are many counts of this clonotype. In DNA, the CDR3 is TGTGCCAGCAGGGCCGGACAGTGGCCCAACACTGAAGCTTTCTTT. Protein: CASRAGQWPNTEAFF. This chain links TRBV6-4 with TRBJ1-1, with D tentatively TRBD1 (6 bases). Trimming cost V 6 bases and J 2 bases, with 16 bases left between them. The CDR3 loop spans 15 amino acids. The germline CDR1 and CDR2 sequences are MRHNA and SNTAGT.

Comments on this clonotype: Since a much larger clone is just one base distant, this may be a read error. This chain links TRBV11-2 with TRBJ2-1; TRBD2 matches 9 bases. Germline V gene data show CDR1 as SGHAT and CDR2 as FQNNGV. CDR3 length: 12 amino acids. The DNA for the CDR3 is TGTGCCAGCTGGGCGGGGGGGGATGAGCAGATCTTC. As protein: CASWAGGDEQIF. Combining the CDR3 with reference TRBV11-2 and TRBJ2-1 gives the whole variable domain EAGVAQSPRYKIIEKRQSVAFWCNPISGHATLYWYQQILGQGPKLLIQFQNNGVVDDSQLPKDRFSAERLKGVDSTLKIQPAKLEDSAVYLCASWAGGDEQIFGPGTRLTVL.

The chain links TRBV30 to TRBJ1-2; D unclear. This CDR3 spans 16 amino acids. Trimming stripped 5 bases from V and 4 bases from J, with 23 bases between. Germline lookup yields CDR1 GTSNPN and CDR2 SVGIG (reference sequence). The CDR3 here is CAWFAKRYRKTYGYTF. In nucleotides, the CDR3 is TGTGCCTGGTTTGCGAAGCGTTATAGAAAGACCTATGGCTACACCTTC.

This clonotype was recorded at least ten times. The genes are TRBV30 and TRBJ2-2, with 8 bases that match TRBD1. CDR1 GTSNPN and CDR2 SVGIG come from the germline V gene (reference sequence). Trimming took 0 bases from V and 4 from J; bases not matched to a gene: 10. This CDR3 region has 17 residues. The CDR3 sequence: CAWSVLGDRYLTGELFF. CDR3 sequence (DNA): TGTGCCTGGAGTGTTCTTGGGGACAGGTACCTCACCGGGGAGCTGTTTTTT.

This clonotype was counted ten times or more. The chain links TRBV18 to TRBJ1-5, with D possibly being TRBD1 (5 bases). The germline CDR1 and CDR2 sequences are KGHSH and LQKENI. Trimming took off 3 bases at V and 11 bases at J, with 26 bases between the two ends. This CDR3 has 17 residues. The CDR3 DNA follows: TGTGCCAGCTCACCGGGAGCGGGGGAAATGTCCCTTCGCGCCCAGCATTTT. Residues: CASSPGAGEMSLRAQHF.

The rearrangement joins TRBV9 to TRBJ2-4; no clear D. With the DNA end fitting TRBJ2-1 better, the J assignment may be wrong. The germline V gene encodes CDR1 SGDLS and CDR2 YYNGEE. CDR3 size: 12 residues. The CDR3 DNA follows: TGTGCCAGCAGCCCTAGAAACAGTGAGCAGTTCTTC. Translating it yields CASSPRNSEQFF.

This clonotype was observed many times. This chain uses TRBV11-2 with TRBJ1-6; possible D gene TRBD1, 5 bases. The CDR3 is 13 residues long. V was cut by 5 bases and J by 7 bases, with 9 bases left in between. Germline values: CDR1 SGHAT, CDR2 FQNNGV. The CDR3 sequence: CASSPGINSPLHF. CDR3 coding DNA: TGTGCCAGCAGCCCAGGGATCAATTCACCCCTCCACTTT.